The rows below give T cell receptor beta chains drawn from one sample of a study of blood T cell repertoires in COVID-19. TCRdb's table, derived via immunoSEQ multiplex PCR, lists solely in-frame clones and lacks some. The sample consists of about 140,000 clones, 88% of them appearing once. Sequenced material: peripheral blood. These receptors were obtained from a human donor with COVID-19, enrolled during active disease. The donor label of this sample is uncertain. The CDR3 runs from the conserved cysteine through the conserved F or W. Fields, in order: V gene, J gene, CDR3 protein.

V gene: TRBV2
J gene: TRBJ1-4
CDR3 protein: CASSSARRGVLYGEKLFF

V gene: TRBV7-9
J gene: TRBJ1-2
CDR3 protein: CASSHRDTNYGYTF

V gene: TRBV5-1
J gene: TRBJ1-2
CDR3 protein: CASSLDGGTGLF

V gene: TRBV30
J gene: TRBJ2-1
CDR3 protein: CAWSVRGRDYNEQFF

V gene: TRBV5-4
J gene: TRBJ2-5
CDR3 protein: CASSFQGSETQYF

V gene: TRBV5-4
J gene: TRBJ2-7
CDR3 protein: CASSLAGVNYEQYF

V gene: TRBV5-4
J gene: TRBJ1-4
CDR3 protein: CATGQGANEKLFF

V gene: TRBV10-3
J gene: TRBJ1-2
CDR3 protein: CAISESGGQDYGYTF

V gene: TRBV2
J gene: TRBJ2-7
CDR3 protein: CASLVSSEQYF

V gene: TRBV10-3
J gene: TRBJ2-1
CDR3 protein: CAISAGTSTHEQFF

V gene: TRBV9
J gene: TRBJ2-1
CDR3 protein: CASSVGYRGDYNEQFF

V gene: TRBV6-1
J gene: TRBJ1-2
CDR3 protein: CASSSPLDRVYGYTF

V gene: TRBV11-2
J gene: TRBJ1-2
CDR3 protein: CASRGQGADYYGYTF

V gene: TRBV7-9
J gene: TRBJ1-4
CDR3 protein: CASSDSTGEGEKLFF

V gene: TRBV3-1/TRBV3-2
J gene: TRBJ2-2
CDR3 protein: CASSPSSGTGELFF

V gene: TRBV18
J gene: TRBJ1-1
CDR3 protein: CASSPPTGGSAEAFF

V gene: TRBV7-9
J gene: TRBJ2-5
CDR3 protein: CASSLTGASTQYF

V gene: TRBV7-2
J gene: TRBJ1-1
CDR3 protein: CASSWDRGLSTEAFF

V gene: TRBV6-2/TRBV6-3
J gene: TRBJ2-1
CDR3 protein: CASSFPDGRWSYNEQFF

V gene: TRBV2
J gene: TRBJ1-2
CDR3 protein: CASSEDRWASGYTF

V gene: TRBV7-2
J gene: TRBJ1-2
CDR3 protein: CASSLARQGDPANYGYTF

V gene: TRBV6-1
J gene: TRBJ2-7
CDR3 protein: CASSEGRHYEQYF

V gene: TRBV7-9
J gene: TRBJ2-4
CDR3 protein: CASSGGQGDADIQYF

V gene: TRBV9
J gene: TRBJ1-1
CDR3 protein: CASSVGGGQNTEAFF

V gene: TRBV27
J gene: TRBJ1-2
CDR3 protein: CASSLAGTGANYGYTF